This TCR beta chain is from a study of T cell responses to AZD1222 COVID-19 vaccine. General study results and limits: Repertoire collection took place solely once the T cell response had peaked. It was only six AZD1222 recipients who were seropositive at baseline. Spike-specific TCR breadth rose after two AZD1222 doses, and depth rose as well.

As to this clone: Its antigen is not known.

Data came from immunoSEQ multiplex PCR; TCRdb stores just in-frame clones and leaves some out. The sample contains about 140,000 clones, 92% of which appear only once. CDR1 is SGDLS and CDR2 is YYNGEE in the germline V gene. V was clipped by 0 bases and J by 0 bases, with 7 bases between them. The CDR3 has 16 residues. Samples with a second dose at about 4 or about 12 weeks were pooled together. Sequencing was performed on peripheral blood, taken 28 days after the second AZD1222 dose. The gene calls are TRBV9 and TRBJ1-6, with a possible D match to TRBD1 (5 bases). This clonotype was sampled from an adult who received the AZD1222 COVID-19 vaccine. The CDR3 loop reads CASSVGGRSYNSPLHF. DNA for the CDR3: TGTGCCAGCAGCGTAGGGGGCCGCTCCTATAATTCACCCCTCCACTTT.